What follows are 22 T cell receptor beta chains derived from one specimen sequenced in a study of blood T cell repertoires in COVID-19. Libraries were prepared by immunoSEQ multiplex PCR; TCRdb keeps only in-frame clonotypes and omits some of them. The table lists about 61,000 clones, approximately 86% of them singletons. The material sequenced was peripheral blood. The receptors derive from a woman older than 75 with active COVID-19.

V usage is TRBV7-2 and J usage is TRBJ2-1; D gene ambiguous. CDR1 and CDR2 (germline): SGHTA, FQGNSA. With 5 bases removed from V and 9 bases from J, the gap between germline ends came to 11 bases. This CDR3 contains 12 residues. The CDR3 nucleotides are TGTGCCAGCAGCGCAACTTTTGGTGAGCAGTTCTTC. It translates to CASSATFGEQFF.

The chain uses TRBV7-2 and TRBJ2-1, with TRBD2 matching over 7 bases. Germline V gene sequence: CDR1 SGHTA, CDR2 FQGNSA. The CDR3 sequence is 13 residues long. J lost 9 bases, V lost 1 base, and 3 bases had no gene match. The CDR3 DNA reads TGTGCCAGCAGCTTAGAATCGGGGGGTGAGCAGTTCTTC. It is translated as CASSLESGGEQFF.

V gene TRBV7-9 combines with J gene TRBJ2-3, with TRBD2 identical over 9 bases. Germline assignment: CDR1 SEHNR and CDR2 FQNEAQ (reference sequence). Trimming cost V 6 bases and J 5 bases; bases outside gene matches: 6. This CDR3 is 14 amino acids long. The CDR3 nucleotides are TGTGCCAGCAGAACCAGCGGGGGGCTAGATACGCAGTATTTT. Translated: CASRTSGGLDTQYF.

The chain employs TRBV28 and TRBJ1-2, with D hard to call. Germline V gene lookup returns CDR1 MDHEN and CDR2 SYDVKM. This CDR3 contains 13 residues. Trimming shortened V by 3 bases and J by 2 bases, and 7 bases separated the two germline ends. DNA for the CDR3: TGTGCCAGCAGTTTCGGCAGGAACTATGGCTACACCTTC. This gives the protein CASSFGRNYGYTF.

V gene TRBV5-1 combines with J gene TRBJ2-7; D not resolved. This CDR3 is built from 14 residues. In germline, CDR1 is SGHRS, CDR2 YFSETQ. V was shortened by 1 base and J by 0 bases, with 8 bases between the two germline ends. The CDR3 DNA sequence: TGCGCCAGCAGCTTGTTATCTAACTCCTACGAGCAGTACTTC. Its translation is CASSLLSNSYEQYF.

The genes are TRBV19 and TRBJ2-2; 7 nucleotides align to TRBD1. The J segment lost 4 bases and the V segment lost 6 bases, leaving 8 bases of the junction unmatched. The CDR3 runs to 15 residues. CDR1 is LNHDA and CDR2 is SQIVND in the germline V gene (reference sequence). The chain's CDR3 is CASSSKTGPTGELFF. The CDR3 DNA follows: TGTGCCAGTAGCTCAAAGACAGGGCCCACCGGGGAGCTGTTTTTT. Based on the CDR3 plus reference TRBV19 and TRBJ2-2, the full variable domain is DGGITQSPKYLFRKEGQNVTLSCEQNLNHDAMYWYRQDPGQGLRLIYYSQIVNDFQKGDIAEGYSVSREKKESFPLTVTSAQKNPTAFYLCASSSKTGPTGELFFGEGSRLTVL.

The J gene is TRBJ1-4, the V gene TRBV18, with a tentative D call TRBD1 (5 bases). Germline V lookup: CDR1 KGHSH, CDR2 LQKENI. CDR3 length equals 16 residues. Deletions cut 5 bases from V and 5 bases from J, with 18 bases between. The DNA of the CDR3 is TGTGCCAGCTCATCAATCGGCGGGACGGGCAATGAAAAACTGTTTTTT. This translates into CASSSIGGTGNEKLFF.

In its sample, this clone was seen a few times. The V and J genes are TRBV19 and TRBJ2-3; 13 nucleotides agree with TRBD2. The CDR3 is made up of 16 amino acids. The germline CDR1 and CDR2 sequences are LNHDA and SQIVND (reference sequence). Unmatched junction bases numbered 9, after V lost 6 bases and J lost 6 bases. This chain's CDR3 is CASRPGLAGSFDTQYF. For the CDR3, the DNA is TGTGCCAGTAGGCCGGGACTAGCGGGGAGTTTTGATACGCAGTATTTT.

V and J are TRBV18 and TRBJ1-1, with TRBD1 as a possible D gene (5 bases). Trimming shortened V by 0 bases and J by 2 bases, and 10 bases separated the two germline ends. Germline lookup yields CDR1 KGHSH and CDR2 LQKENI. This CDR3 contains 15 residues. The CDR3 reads CASSPPGGANTEAFF. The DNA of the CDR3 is TGTGCCAGCTCACCACCGGGGGGTGCAAACACTGAAGCTTTCTTT.

The CDR3 nucleotides are TGCGCCAGCAGCCAGCCCTCTAGCGGTACGCAGTATTTT. This gives the protein CASSQPSSGTQYF. This chain uses TRBV4-3 with TRBJ2-3, with 7 bases identical to TRBD2. J gave up 8 bases and V 3 bases, and 5 bases lay outside the gene matches. Germline CDR1 reads LGHNA; CDR2 reads YSLEER. There are 13 residues in the CDR3.

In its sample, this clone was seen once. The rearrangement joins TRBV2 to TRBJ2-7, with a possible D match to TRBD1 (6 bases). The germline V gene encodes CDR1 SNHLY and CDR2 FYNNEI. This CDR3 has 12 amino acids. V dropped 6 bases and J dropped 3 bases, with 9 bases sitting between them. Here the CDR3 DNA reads TGTGCCAGCAGCGGACAGAACTACGAGCAGTACTTC. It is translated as CASSGQNYEQYF.

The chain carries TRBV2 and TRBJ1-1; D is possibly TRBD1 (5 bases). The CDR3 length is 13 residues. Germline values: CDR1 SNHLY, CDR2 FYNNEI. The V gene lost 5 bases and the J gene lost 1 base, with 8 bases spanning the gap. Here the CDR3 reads CASSKDRNTEAFF. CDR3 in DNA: TGTGCCAGCAGTAAAGACAGGAACACTGAAGCTTTCTTT.

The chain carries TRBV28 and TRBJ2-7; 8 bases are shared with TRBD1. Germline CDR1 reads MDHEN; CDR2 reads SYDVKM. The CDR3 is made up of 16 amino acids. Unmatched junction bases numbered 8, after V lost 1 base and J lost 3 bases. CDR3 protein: CASSLYPGQGGYEQYF. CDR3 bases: TGTGCCAGCAGTTTATACCCCGGACAGGGAGGCTACGAGCAGTACTTC.

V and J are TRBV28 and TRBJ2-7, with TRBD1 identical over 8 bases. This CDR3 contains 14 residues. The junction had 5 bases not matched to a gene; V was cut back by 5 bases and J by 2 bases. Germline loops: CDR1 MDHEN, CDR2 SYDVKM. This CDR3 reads CASSTGTGPYEQYF. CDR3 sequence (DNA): TGTGCCAGCAGTACCGGGACAGGACCCTACGAGCAGTACTTC.

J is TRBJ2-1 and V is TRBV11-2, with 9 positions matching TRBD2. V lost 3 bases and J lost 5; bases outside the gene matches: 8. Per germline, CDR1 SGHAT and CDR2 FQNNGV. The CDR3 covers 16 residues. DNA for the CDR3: TGTGCCAGCAGCTTTAGCGGGGGATCCCTGGACAATGAGCAGTTCTTC. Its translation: CASSFSGGSLDNEQFF.

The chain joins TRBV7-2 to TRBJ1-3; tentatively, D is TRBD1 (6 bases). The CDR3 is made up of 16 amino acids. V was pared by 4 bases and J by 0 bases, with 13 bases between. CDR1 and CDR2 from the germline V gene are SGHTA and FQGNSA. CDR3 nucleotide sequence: TGTGCCAGCAGCTATCGGGGGGGCCCCTCTGGAAACACCATATATTTT. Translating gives CASSYRGGPSGNTIYF.

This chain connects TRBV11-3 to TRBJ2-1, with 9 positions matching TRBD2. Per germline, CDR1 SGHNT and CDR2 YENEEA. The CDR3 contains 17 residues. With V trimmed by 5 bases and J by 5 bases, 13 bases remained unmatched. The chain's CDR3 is CASSPGFGLAGNNEQFF. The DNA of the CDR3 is TGTGCCAGCAGCCCCGGCTTCGGGCTAGCGGGGAACAATGAGCAGTTCTTC.

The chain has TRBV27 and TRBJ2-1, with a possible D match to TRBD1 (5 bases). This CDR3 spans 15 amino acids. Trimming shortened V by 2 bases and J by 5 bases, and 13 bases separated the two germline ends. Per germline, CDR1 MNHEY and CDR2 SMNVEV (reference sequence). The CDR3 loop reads CASSLGQYQNNEQFF. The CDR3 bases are TGTGCCAGCAGTTTAGGACAATACCAGAACAATGAGCAGTTCTTC.

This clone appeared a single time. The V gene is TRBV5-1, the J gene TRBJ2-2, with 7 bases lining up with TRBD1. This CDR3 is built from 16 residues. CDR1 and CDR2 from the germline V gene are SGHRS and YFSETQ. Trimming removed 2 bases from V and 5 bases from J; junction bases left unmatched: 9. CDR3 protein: CASSLTGTARTGELFF. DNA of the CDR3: TGCGCCAGCAGCTTAACCGGGACAGCGAGGACCGGGGAGCTGTTTTTT.

The DNA for the CDR3 is TGTGCCTGGGGCCCCGACAGTCTGGTCGGCGAGCAGTACTTC. This encodes CAWGPDSLVGEQYF. The rearrangement uses TRBV30 and TRBJ2-7; weak D call: TRBD1 (5 bases). The CDR3 extends over 14 amino acids. Germline CDR1 is GTSNPN and CDR2 is SVGIG (reference sequence). The germline V and J ends were trimmed by 5 bases and 6 bases, with 20 bases remaining between them.

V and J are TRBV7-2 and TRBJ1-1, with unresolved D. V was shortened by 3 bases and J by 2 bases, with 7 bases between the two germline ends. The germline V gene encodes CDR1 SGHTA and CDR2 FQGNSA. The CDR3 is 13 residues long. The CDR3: CASSFGFNTEAFF. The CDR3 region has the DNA TGTGCCAGCAGCTTCGGTTTTAACACTGAAGCTTTCTTT. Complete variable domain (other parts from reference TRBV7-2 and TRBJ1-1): GAGVSQSPSNKVTEKGKDVELRCDPISGHTALYWYRQSLGQGLEFLIYFQGNSAPDKSGLPSDRFSAERTGGSVSTLTIQRTQQEDSAVYLCASSFGFNTEAFFGQGTRLTVV.

This chain's CDR3 is CASSPQTSSYEQYF. The CDR3 DNA is TGTGCCAGCAGCCCCCAGACTAGCTCCTACGAGCAGTACTTC. The chain carries TRBV7-2 and TRBJ2-7, with a weak D call TRBD2 (6 bases). Trimming removed 5 bases at V and 0 bases at J, with 11 bases between. Germline CDR1 reads SGHTA; CDR2 reads FQGNSA. The CDR3 consists of 14 residues.